Sequencing of this T cell receptor beta chain was carried out in a study of regulatory T cells in long-lasting Graves disease. Study-wide findings and caveats: Lower TCR diversity characterized persistent Graves' patients relative to newly diagnosed patients. Persistent cases favored TRBV28, TRBJ1-2 and TRBJ2-5.

V gave up 0 bases and J gave up 7 bases, with 12 bases separating them. The germline V gene has CDR1 MNHEY and CDR2 SVGEGT. There are 14 residues in the CDR3. The time point: persistent/refractory GD, antithyroid drugs over 5 years with positive TRAb. The TCR library was made from RNA extracted from PBMCs. Comments on this clonotype: Antigen unknown.

Sequencing libraries for TCR beta were prepared with iRepertoire HTBI primers and Arm-PCR of CDR3 regions. Each CDR3 protein is one row after TCRdb ran MiXCR on the multiplex PCR reads. This table has some 470,000 distinct CDR3 sequences, roughly 21% appearing once. This sequence was found in a female donor with Graves disease. V and J are TRBV6-2 or TRBV6-3 and TRBJ2-5, with D possibly called TRBD1 or TRBD2 (5 bases each). The sequencing here drew on peripheral blood mononuclear cells (PBMCs), taken when the disease was refractory, from a patient treated with antithyroid drugs. In DNA form, the CDR3 reads TGTGCCAGCAGTTACTCCGGCGGGCAGGGGACCCAGTACTTC. It specifies CASSYSGGQGTQYF.